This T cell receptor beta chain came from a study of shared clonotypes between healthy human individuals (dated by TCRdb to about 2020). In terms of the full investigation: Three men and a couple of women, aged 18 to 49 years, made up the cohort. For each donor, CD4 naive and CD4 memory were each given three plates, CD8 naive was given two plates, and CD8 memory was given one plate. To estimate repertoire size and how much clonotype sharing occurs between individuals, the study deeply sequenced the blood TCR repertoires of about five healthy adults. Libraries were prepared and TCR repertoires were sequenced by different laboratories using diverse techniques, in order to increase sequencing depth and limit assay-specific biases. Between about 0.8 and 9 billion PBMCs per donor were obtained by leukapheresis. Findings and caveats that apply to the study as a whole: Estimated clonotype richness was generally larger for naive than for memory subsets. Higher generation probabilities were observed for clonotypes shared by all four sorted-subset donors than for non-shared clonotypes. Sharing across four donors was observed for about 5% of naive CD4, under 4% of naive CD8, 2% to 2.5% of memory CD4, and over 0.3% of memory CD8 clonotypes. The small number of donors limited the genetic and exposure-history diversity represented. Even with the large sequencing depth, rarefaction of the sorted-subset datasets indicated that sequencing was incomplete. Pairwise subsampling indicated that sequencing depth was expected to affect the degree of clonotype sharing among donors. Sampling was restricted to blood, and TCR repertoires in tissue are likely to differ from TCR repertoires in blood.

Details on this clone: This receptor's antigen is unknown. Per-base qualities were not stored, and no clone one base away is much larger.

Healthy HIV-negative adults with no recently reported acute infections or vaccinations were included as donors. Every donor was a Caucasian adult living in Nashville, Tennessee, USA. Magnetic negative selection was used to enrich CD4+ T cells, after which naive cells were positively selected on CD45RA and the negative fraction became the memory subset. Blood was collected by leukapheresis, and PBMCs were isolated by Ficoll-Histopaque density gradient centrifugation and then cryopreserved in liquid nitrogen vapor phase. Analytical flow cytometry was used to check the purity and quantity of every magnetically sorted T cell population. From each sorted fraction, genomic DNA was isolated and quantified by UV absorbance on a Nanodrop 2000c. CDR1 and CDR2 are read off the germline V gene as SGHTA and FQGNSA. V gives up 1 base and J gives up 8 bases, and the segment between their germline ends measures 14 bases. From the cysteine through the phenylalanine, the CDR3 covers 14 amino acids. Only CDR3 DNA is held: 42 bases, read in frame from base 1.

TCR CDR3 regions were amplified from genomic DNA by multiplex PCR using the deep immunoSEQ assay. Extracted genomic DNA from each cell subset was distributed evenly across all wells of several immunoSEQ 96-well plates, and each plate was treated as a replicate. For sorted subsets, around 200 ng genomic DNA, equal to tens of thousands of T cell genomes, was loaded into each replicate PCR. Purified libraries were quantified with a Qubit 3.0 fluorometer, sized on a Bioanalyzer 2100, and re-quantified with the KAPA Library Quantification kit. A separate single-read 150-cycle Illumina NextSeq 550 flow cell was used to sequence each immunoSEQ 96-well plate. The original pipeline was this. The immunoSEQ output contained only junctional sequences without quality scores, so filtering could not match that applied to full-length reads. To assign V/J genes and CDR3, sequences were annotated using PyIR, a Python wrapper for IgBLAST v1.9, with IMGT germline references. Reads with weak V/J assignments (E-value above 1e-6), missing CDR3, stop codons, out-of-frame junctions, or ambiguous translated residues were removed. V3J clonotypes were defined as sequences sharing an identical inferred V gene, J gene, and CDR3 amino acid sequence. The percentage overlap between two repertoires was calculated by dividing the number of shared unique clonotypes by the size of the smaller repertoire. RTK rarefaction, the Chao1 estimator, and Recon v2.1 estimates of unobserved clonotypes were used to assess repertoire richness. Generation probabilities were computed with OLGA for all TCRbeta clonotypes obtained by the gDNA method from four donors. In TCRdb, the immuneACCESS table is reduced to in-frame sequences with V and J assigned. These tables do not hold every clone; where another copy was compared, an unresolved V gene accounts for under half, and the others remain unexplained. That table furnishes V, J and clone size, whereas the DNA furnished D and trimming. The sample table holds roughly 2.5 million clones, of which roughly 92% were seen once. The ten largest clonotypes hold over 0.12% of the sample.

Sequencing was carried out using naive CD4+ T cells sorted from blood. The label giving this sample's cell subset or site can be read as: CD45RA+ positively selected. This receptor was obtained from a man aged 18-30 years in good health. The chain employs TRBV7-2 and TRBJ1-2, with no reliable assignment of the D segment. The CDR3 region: CASSLGPSMGGYTF. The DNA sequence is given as TGTGCCAGCAGCTTAGGACCCTCAATGGGCGGCTACACCTTC.